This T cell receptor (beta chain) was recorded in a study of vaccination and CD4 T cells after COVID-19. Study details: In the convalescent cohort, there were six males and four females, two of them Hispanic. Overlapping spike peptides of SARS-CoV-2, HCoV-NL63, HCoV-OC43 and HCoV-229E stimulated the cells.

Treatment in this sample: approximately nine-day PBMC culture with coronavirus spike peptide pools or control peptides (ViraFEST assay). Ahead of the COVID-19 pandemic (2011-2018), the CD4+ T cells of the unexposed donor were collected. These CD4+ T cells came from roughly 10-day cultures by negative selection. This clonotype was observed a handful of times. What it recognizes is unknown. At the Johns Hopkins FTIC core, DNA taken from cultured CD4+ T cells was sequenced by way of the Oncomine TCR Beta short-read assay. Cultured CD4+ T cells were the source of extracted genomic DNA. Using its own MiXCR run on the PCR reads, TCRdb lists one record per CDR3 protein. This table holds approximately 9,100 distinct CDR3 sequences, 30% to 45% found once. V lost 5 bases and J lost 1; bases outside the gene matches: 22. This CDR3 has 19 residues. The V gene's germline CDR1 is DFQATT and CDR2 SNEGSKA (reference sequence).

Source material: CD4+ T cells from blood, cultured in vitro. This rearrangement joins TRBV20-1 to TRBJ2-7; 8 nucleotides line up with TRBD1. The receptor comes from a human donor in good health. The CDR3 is CSAPDSYTGGRVRSYEQYF. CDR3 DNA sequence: TGCAGTGCTCCCGACTCATATACAGGGGGAAGGGTAAGGTCCTACGAGCAGTACTTC.